This T cell receptor (beta chain) was captured by sequencing in a study of PD-1 blockade in classical Hodgkin lymphoma. In regard to this clone: Its antigen is unknown.

Study-wide results and caveats: Relative to healthy donors, newly diagnosed patients reportedly had lower baseline TCR diversity, which was reported as lower still in relapsed/refractory patients. Although disease activity or prior therapy may be involved, causes of the repertoire differences remain undefined.

The CDR3 is made up of 12 amino acids. From germline, CDR1 is MDHEN and CDR2 SYDVKM. The V and J ends lost 2 bases and 15 bases respectively, with 14 bases between them. Stated time point: newly diagnosed, previously untreated cHL patient sample. Thawed PBMCs yielded CD4+ T cells through magnetic negative selection. Comparison PBMCs came from previously untreated, newly diagnosed classical Hodgkin lymphoma patients. Produced via immunoSEQ multiplex PCR; TCRdb's table is partial and in-frame only. The profile shows about 21,000 clones, about 80% of them singletons. Sequences were obtained from CD4+ T cells from blood. The V and J genes are TRBV28 and TRBJ1-3, with unresolved D. The TCR sequence derives from a human donor with classical Hodgkin lymphoma. The CDR3 spells CASSLVSSRSYF. In DNA, the CDR3 is TGTGCCAGCAGTTTAGTCTCCAGCCGGTCATATTTT. Based on the CDR3 plus reference TRBV28 and TRBJ1-3, the full variable domain is DVKVTQSSRYLVKRTGEKVFLECVQDMDHENMFWYRQDPGLGLRLIYFSYDVKMKEKGDIPEGYSVSREKKERFSLILESASTNQTSMYLCASSLVSSRSYFGEGSWLTVV.